This T cell receptor beta chain comes out of a study of regulatory T cells in long-lasting Graves disease. CDR3 length equals 13 residues. Looked up from germline, CDR1 is MNHEY and CDR2 is SVGEGT. V was clipped by 2 bases and J by 4 bases, with 9 bases between them. Many counts were recorded for this clonotype. Time point given: persistent/refractory GD, antithyroid drugs over 5 years with positive TRAb. Generation of the TCR library employed RNA extracted from PBMCs. CDR3 regions were amplified by Arm-PCR using iRepertoire HTBI primers to build TCR beta libraries. TCRdb re-analysed the multiplex PCR reads in MiXCR, keeping a single row per CDR3 protein. This table has over 450,000 distinct CDR3 sequences, 20% to 25% appearing once.

The chain combines TRBV6-2 or TRBV6-3 with TRBJ2-7; no firm D call. This receptor was identified in a female donor with Graves disease. The specimen comprised peripheral blood mononuclear cells (PBMCs), sampled when the disease was refractory, from a patient treated with antithyroid drugs. CDR3 nucleotides: TGTGCCAGCAGTTACGGTATCGAATACGAGCAGTACTTC. Protein sequence: CASSYGIEYEQYF.